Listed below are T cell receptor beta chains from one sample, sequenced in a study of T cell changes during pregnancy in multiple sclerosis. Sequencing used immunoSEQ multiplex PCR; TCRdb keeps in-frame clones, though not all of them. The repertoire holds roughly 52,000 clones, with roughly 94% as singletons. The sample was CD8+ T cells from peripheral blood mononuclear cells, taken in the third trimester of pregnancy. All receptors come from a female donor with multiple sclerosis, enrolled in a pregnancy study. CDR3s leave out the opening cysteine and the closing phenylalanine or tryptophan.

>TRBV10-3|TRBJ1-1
AIRAGTGFTEAF
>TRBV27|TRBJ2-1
ASSEASGSWNEQF
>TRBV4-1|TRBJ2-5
ASSPRGDQETQY
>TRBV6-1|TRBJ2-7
ASREGQASPYGQY
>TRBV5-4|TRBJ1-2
ASSPNRGFGYT
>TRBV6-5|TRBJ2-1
ASSNNEGEQF
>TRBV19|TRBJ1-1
ASSIQDNPNTEAF
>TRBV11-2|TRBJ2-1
ASSLATTGKFEQF
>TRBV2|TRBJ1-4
ASSESPREEKLF
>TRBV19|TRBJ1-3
ASSDRASSSGNTIY
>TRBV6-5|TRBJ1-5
ASSHRTGSNQPQH
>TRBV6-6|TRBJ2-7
ASQRRTGIEQY
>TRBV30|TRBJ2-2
AWSPDSGAGELF
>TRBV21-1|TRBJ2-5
ASRGVYQETQY
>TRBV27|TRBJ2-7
ASSLWSGYYEQY